This T cell receptor (beta chain) stems from a study of cytomegalovirus exposure and HLA in healthy donors (dated by TCRdb to about 2017). Context from the whole study: An earlier analysis of 587 of the donors reported 250 to 300 Gb of sequence data and 90 million to 120 million unique TCR beta sequences obtained from about 179 million T cells. An early release covering roughly 640 HLA-typed donors comprised about 320 gigabases of sequencing data and around 80 million unique TCR sequences. Of the roughly 410 genotyped donors, roughly 80% were placed in the genetic ancestry cluster associated with self-reported Caucasian donors. The study aimed to test whether signatures of past pathogen exposure could be identified by cataloging public T cell receptors. The study profiled the T cell repertoires of about 720 subjects by immunosequencing and related them to cytomegalovirus serostatus. In addition to the first cohort of 500 to 850 subjects, a separate validation cohort of approximately 130 different subjects was used. To predict cytomegalovirus infection status, the study brought together high-throughput TCR immunosequencing, statistical association of individual TCRs with disease status, and machine learning. A later analysis re-examined previously published TCR beta repertoires from more than 550 donors and added high-resolution HLA genotyping to investigate patterns of TCR occurrence. Rather than drawing on any new phenotypic data, the later analysis identified candidate immune exposures from TCR beta sequences and the way those sequences occurred across donors. To decide whether each TCR beta V gene segment behaved as functional or pseudogenic, an earlier analysis of 587 of the donors relied on high-throughput TCR beta sequencing. Donor age, sex, ethnicity and CMV serostatus were collected together with the repertoire data. Genome-wide SNP genotypes for about 60% of the roughly 670 donors were used in a later genetic analysis, which treated that subset as a discovery cohort. Every repertoire in the discovery cohort had been generated on one and the same sequencing platform. HLA typing covered class I and class II loci at four-digit resolution. The number of typed donors differed by locus: about 620-640 for A, B, C, DRB1 and DQB1; approximately 530 for DQA1; approximately 600 for DPA1; and some 470 for DPB1. A few DR-DQ haplotypes were handled as single units for association and clustering because linkage in the cohort was strong. Among around 400 genotyped donors of the cohort, an average of approximately 200,000 unique TCR beta nucleotide sequences was sequenced per donor, of which 15% to 20% were non-productive.

The method was the immunoSEQ multiplex PCR assay. A mixture of 60 forward primers for TCR Vbeta segments and 13 reverse primers for TCR Jbeta segments was used in the multiplex PCR. Amplification of the CDR3 region of rearranged TCR beta genes was performed with a multiplex PCR assay on genomic DNA. On the Illumina HiSeq System, the amplified TCR beta libraries were sequenced as 87-base-pair reads. Processing in the source paper ran as follows. Across the roughly 600 repertoires, a later analysis counted roughly 77 million unique TCR beta chains, 9.5 million to 12 million of which were shared by at least two donors. A nearest-neighbor algorithm error-corrected the raw reads and collapsed the reads into unique sequences, merging closely related sequences to remove PCR and sequencing errors. To assign V, D and J gene segments, CDR3 sequences were aligned to IMGT reference sequences. Each retained sequence needed at least a six-nucleotide match to both a V gene segment and a J gene segment. A rearrangement was called productive if the CDR3 had no stop codons and remained in frame with V and J, and every other rearrangement was called non-productive. Following IMGT convention, CDR3 was defined as the stretch from the second conserved V-encoded cysteine to the conserved J-encoded phenylalanine. Sequences without an unambiguous match to a single V gene segment were excluded from the earlier analysis of 450 to 750 of the donors. An earlier analysis of over 450 of the donors classified V segments as functional when productive rearrangements were above 56.7% and as segregating when the standard deviation between donors was above 5%. A statistical classification framework was developed to diagnose cytomegalovirus status using the catalog of TCR beta chain sequences. In a later analysis, TCR nucleotide sequences were compared against IMGT/GENE-DB human TR gene sequences so that V and J genes could be assigned. The TCRdist pipeline was used in a later analysis to assign CDR3 sequences and most-parsimonious VDJ recombination scenarios. In a later analysis, every TCR beta chain was defined by the combination of its CDR3 amino acid sequence and its V-gene family, and reads without a unique V-gene family were dropped. In a later analysis, around 600 highly shared, low-generation-probability nucleotide sequences were removed to address suspected cross-contamination and a sequencing artifact. A later analysis calculated a clonal expansion index for each public chain from normalized within-repertoire ranks of inferred template counts. In a later analysis, generation probabilities were computed using a VDJ recombination model fitted to out-of-frame rearrangements, and the results were checked against IGoR. Hypergeometric tests were used in a later analysis to score TCR-TCR, TCR-HLA and TCR-CMV co-occurrence, with a repertoire-size bias correction applied to the TCR pairs. False discovery rates were estimated in a later analysis by permuting HLA or CMV assignments 20 times. In a later analysis, co-occurring TCRs were grouped with DBSCAN, and TCRdist sequence similarity was added when clustering was performed within HLA-allele-positive subsets. Co-occurrence clustering excluded repertoires with fewer than 30,000 or more than 120,000 public chains, plus five with anomalous nucleotide sharing. TCRdb's version of the immuneACCESS table is confined to in-frame rearrangements and falls short of the full clone set. An unresolved V gene accounts for under half of the shortfall where checked; the remainder is of unknown origin. V, J and clone size reflect that table, while D and trimming were determined from the DNA. Recorded for this sample are over 85,000 clones; 65% to 80% of them occurred a single time. The ten largest clones represent roughly 5.6% of the sample.

General conclusions and limits of the study: Roughly uniform sequencing depth across donors was assumed in presence/absence analyses, although this assumption may not hold. Only TCR beta chains were sequenced in this cohort, and the absence of alpha or paired-chain data limited detectable features. V-gene and J-gene trimming of TCR beta chains was associated with a missense DCLRE1C variant in a later genetic analysis, and the association was replicated in an independent cohort. Some IMGT-functional V segments, including TRBV6-2 and TRBV6-3, could not be distinguished by the 87-base-pair reads and were therefore excluded. In a later genetic analysis, fewer N-insertions in productive TCRs were reported among donors in an Asian-associated ancestry cluster than the 666-donor mean. In an earlier analysis of around 600 of the donors, most TCR beta V segments appeared in productive rearrangements about 87% or about 30% of the time, broadly matching IMGT annotations. HLA typing was unavailable for some donors at each locus, so association tests used only the typed subset. Cytomegalovirus status was reported to be diagnosed by the classifier with high specificity and sensitivity in both the original and validation cohorts. Immune exposure information for the cohort was limited to CMV serostatus. In a later analysis, most CMV-associated TCR beta chains were found to appear HLA-restricted, with HLA associations seemingly driven largely by CMV exposure. A total of roughly 160 TCR beta chains were listed by the study as associated with cytomegalovirus. A further reported finding was that TCR beta sequences accurately predicted the HLA-A and HLA-B alleles for most subjects in the first cohort. Linkage disequilibrium might explain the correlated functional status among segregating V segments, but an unknown experimental factor could not be excluded. A group of highly shared sequence variants was considered likely to be a technical artifact of the sequencing pipeline. Several of the top co-occurrence clusters appeared to be linked to parvovirus B19, influenza, CMV and Epstein-Barr virus, according to a later analysis. The authors suggested that the approach could potentially be extended to other disease states and immunological phenotypes. Fewer than 20 rarely observed V segments, including chromosome 9 orphons, were excluded from the earlier analysis of several hundred of the donors because counts were too low. According to a later analysis, TCR association rates differed among HLA loci, with DRB1 alleles showing the most associated TCRs and HLA-C alleles showing the fewest. A few of the identified cytomegalovirus-associated TCR beta chains were confirmed in vitro to be specific for cytomegalovirus antigens. Strong co-occurrence of HLA alleles, especially DR and DQ, made assigning TCR associations to individual alleles difficult. Across donors, most TCR sequences were observed very rarely, whereas some public TCRs were present in many individuals. Compared with equally common non-associated chains, HLA-associated TCR beta chains in a later analysis were more clonally expanded and had lower generation probabilities. At a false discovery rate of 0.05, a later analysis linked fewer than 20,000 TCR beta sequences to specific HLA alleles.

Notes on this clone: What antigen it recognizes has not been identified. One base away there is no much larger clone; base qualities are not given.

V was cut back by 6 bases and J by 4 bases, leaving a gap of 16 bases between them. CDR3 length: 15 amino acids, cysteine to phenylalanine. Left in the record is the CDR3 DNA by itself, 45 bases read in frame from the first base. The CDR1 and CDR2 encoded by the germline V gene (reference sequence) are LNHDA and SQIVND. In total, 500 to 700 healthy bone marrow donors made up the cohort. All cohort members were sampled while nominally healthy, although unrecorded immune exposures were likely present. The donor tested CMV seropositive, placing the donor among the approximately 310 seropositive members of the cohort. A peripheral blood sample was provided by each donor, and peripheral blood mononuclear cells were used for TCR beta sequencing. The Qiagen DNeasy Blood Extraction Kit was used to extract genomic DNA from the blood cell samples.

This sequence uses TRBV19 and TRBJ1-5; TRBD1 is a weak D gene call, 5 bases matching. This receptor was identified in a man aged 25 to 40 in good health and CMV-seropositive. The sample comprised PBMCs. The CDR3 protein: CASSPEDTLNQPQHF. Here is the DNA: TGTGCCAGTAGCCCCGAGGACACCCTAAATCAGCCCCAGCATTTT.